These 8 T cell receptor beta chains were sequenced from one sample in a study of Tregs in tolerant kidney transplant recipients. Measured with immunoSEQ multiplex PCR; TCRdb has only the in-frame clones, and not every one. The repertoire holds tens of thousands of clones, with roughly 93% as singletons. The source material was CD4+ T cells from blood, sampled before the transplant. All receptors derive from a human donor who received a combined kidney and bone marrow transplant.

CDR3 sequence: CASSPTQNTDTQYF. CDR3 bases: TGTGCCAGCTCACCTACACAAAACACAGATACGCAGTATTTT. The chain carries TRBV18 and TRBJ2-3; no reliable D call. The CDR3 extends over 14 amino acids. Germline lookup yields CDR1 KGHSH and CDR2 LQKENI. V was shortened by 3 bases and J by 2 bases, with 9 bases between the two germline ends.

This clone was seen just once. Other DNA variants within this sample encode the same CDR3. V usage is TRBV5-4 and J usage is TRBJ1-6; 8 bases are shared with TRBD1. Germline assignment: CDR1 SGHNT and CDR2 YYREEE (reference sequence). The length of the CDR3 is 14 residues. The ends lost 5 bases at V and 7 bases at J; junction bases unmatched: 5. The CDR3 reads CASSRQGINSPLHF. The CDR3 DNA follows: TGTGCCAGCAGTAGACAGGGGATAAATTCACCCCTCCACTTT. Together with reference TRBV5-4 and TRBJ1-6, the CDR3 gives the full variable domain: ETGVTQSPTHLIKTRGQQVTLRCSSQSGHNTVSWYQQALGQGPQFIFQYYREEENGRGNFPPRFSGLQFPNYSSELNVNALELDDSALYLCASSRQGINSPLHFGNGTRLTVT.

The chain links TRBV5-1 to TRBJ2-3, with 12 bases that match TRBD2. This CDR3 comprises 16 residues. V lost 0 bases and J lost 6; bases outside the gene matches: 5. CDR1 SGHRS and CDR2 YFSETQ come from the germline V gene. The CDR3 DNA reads TGCGCCAGCAGCTTGGTTAGGACTAGCGGGGTCGATACGCAGTATTTT. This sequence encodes CASSLVRTSGVDTQYF.

CDR3 loop: CASSLVLAGAGETQYF. CDR3 bases: TGTGCCAGCAGCTTAGTCCTAGCGGGGGCGGGGGAGACCCAGTACTTC. The chain recombines TRBV11-2 with TRBJ2-5; 10 bases line up with TRBD2. CDR1 is SGHAT, CDR2 FQNNGV, per germline. The V and J ends lost 1 base and 5 bases, in that order; junction bases with no gene match: 7. This CDR3 comprises 16 residues.

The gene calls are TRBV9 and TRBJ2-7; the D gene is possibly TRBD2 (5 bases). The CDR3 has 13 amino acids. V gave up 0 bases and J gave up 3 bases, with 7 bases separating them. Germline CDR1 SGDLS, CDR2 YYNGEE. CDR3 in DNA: TGTGCCAGCAGCGTAGAAAGCGGCTACGAGCAGTACTTC. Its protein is CASSVESGYEQYF.

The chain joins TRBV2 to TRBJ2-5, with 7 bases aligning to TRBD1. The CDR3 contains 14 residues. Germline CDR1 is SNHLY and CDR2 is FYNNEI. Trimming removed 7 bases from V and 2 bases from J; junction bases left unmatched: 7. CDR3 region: CASTVSTGQETQYF. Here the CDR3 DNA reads TGTGCCAGCACCGTTTCGACAGGGCAAGAGACCCAGTACTTC.

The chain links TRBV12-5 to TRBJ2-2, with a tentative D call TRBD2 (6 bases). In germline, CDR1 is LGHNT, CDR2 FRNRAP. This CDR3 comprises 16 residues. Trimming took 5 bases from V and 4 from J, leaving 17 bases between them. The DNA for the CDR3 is TGTGCTAGTGGTCCATGGGGACGGCGGGGCACCGGGGAGCTGTTTTTT. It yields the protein CASGPWGRRGTGELFF.

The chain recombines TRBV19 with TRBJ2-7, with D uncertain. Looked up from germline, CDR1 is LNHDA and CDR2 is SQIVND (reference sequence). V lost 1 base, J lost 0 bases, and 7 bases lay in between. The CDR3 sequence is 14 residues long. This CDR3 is CASSIARSSYEQYF. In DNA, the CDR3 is TGTGCCAGTAGTATAGCAAGGAGCTCCTACGAGCAGTACTTC. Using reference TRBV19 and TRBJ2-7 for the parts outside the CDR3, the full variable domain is DGGITQSPKYLFRKEGQNVTLSCEQNLNHDAMYWYRQDPGQGLRLIYYSQIVNDFQKGDIAEGYSVSREKKESFPLTVTSAQKNPTAFYLCASSIARSSYEQYFGPGTRLTVT.